The 30 T cell receptor beta chains reported below all come from one sample, sequenced in a study of Graves' ophthalmopathy and Graves' hyperthyroidism. Amplification targeted the TCR beta CDR3 regions, with RNA transcripts as the source material. The library came from an HTBI-primed first-round RT-PCR and a second-round multiplex PCR. TCRdb analysed the multiplex PCR reads with MiXCR anew, one entry per CDR3 protein. The table has some 410,000 distinct CDR3 sequences, 21% seen once. Sequencing used peripheral blood. Receptor source: a woman younger than 30 with stable Graves' hyperthyroidism.

This chain joins TRBV2 and TRBJ2-7, with 11 bases aligning to TRBD2. V was clipped by 4 bases and J by 0 bases; unmatched bases: 17. Germline assignment: CDR1 SNHLY and CDR2 FYNNEI. The CDR3 runs 20 residues. CDR3 region: CASSAKGTSGTYRSSYEQYF. As DNA, the CDR3 is TGTGCCAGCAGTGCTAAAGGGACTAGCGGCACCTACCGGAGCTCCTACGAGCAGTACTTC.

There are many counts of this clonotype. This sequence joins TRBV11-3 and TRBJ2-2, with D maybe TRBD1 (6 bases). CDR1 SGHNT and CDR2 YENEEA come from the germline V gene. V was pared by 1 base and J by 5 bases, with 11 bases between. The CDR3 covers 15 residues. As DNA, the CDR3 is TGTGCCAGCAGCTTAGGATTACAGGGAACCGGGGAGCTGTTTTTT. Translation gives CASSLGLQGTGELFF.

At least ten counts were recorded for this clonotype. This chain links TRBV7-2 with TRBJ1-1; D is possibly TRBD1 (5 bases). The CDR3 length is 13 residues. Germline CDR1 reads SGHTA; CDR2 reads FQGNSA. V was cut by 5 bases and J by 10 bases, with 17 bases left in between. The DNA of the CDR3 is TGTGCCAGCAGCCCCTCAGGGTGGTTGGTAGCTTTCTTT. It encodes CASSPSGWLVAFF.

This clonotype occurred once. The chain has TRBV29-1 and TRBJ1-1; D call uncertain. Trimming cost V 4 bases and J 3 bases, with 12 bases left between them. The CDR3 totals 13 residues. Germline CDR1 is SQVTM and CDR2 is ANQGSEA. The CDR3, as DNA: TGCAGCGTTGGTACCTCCGGGGACACTGAAGCTTTCTTT. Translating it yields CSVGTSGDTEAFF.

This clonotype was counted a few times. The chain combines TRBV7-9 with TRBJ2-7, with D possibly being TRBD1 (5 bases). CDR1 is SEHNR and CDR2 is FQNEAQ in the germline V gene (reference sequence). Trimming removed 6 bases at V and 5 bases at J, with 11 bases between. The CDR3 sequence is 12 residues long. The CDR3 nucleotides are TGTGCCAGCAGGTACATGGGGCACGAGCAGTACTTC. As protein: CASRYMGHEQYF. The full variable domain, rest sourced from reference TRBV7-9 and TRBJ2-7, is DTGVSQNPRHKITKRGQNVTFRCDPISEHNRLYWYRQTLGQGPEFLTYFQNEAQLEKSRLLSDRFSAERPKGSFSTLEIQRTEQGDSAMYLCASRYMGHEQYFGPGTRLTVT.

The chain recombines TRBV19 with TRBJ1-1; D is uncertain. This CDR3 has 14 residues. The germline V gene has CDR1 LNHDA and CDR2 SQIVND (reference sequence). Trimming cost V 5 bases and J 0 bases, with 10 bases left between them. CDR3 sequence (DNA): TGTGCCAGTAGTCTGGACGCATTGAACACTGAAGCTTTCTTT. Amino acid sequence: CASSLDALNTEAFF. The full variable domain, its missing parts supplied by reference TRBV19 and TRBJ1-1, is DGGITQSPKYLFRKEGQNVTLSCEQNLNHDAMYWYRQDPGQGLRLIYYSQIVNDFQKGDIAEGYSVSREKKESFPLTVTSAQKNPTAFYLCASSLDALNTEAFFGQGTRLTVV.

This clonotype was seen ten or more times. CDR3 in amino acids: CASSSQASTSPRGQETQYF. The CDR3 DNA reads TGTGCCAGCAGTTCCCAAGCGTCCACCTCCCCCAGGGGGCAAGAGACCCAGTACTTC. The chain couples TRBV28 to TRBJ2-5, with TRBD1 matching 7 bases. The CDR3 totals 19 residues. With 4 bases clipped from V and 2 bases from J, the junction kept 19 bases outside the gene matches. CDR1 is MDHEN, CDR2 SYDVKM, per germline.

This clonotype was detected only a few times. J is TRBJ2-7 and V is TRBV5-1; D ambiguous. The CDR3 totals 14 residues. V gave up 1 base and J gave up 1 base, with 9 bases separating them. Germline V gene lookup returns CDR1 SGHRS and CDR2 YFSETQ. The CDR3 DNA is TGCGCCAGCAGCTTGATGTCAGGATCCTACGAGCAGTACTTC. Protein sequence: CASSLMSGSYEQYF.

On this clonotype itself: The junction departs from germline at one end; a sequencing error may be responsible. The chain couples TRBV6-1 to TRBJ2-7, with D uncertain. Germline values: CDR1 MNHNS, CDR2 SASEGT. There are 12 residues in the CDR3. CDR3 sequence reads: CAGSDHLSEQYF. The CDR3 DNA reads TGTGCCGGCAGCGACCACCTCTCCGAGCAGTACTTC.

The chain combines TRBV20-1 with TRBJ2-5; 9 positions match TRBD2. This CDR3 is built from 14 residues. Trimming took 6 bases from V and 5 from J; bases not matched to a gene: 10. CDR1 and CDR2 (germline): DFQATT, SNEGSKA (reference sequence). The CDR3 loop is CSAAWSGGRETQYF. In nucleotides, the CDR3 is TGCAGTGCGGCTTGGAGCGGGGGGCGGGAGACCCAGTACTTC.

The table lists this clonotype with many counts. The J gene is TRBJ2-7, the V gene TRBV30, with D hard to call. V gave up 4 bases and J gave up 3 bases, with 13 bases separating them. The CDR3 has 13 amino acids. Germline assignment: CDR1 GTSNPN and CDR2 SVGIG (reference sequence). The DNA for the CDR3 is TGTGCCTGGAACGCAGGCAGTCTCTACGAGCAGTACTTC. Translation: CAWNAGSLYEQYF.

This chain links TRBV28 with TRBJ1-6, with TRBD1 identical over 7 bases. There are 14 residues in the CDR3. Germline trimming cut 4 bases from V and 6 bases from J; bases unmatched to any gene: 3. The germline gives CDR1 MDHEN, CDR2 SYDVKM. CDR3 DNA: TGTGCCAGCAGTTCAGGGGGAACTAATTCACCCCTCCACTTT. Translated, it gives CASSSGGTNSPLHF.

There are many counts of this clonotype. The chain links TRBV7-2 to TRBJ1-1, with a possible D match to TRBD1 (5 bases). Trimming removed 2 bases at V and 5 bases at J, with 9 bases between. The CDR3 consists of 13 residues. The germline V gene encodes CDR1 SGHTA and CDR2 FQGNSA. The CDR3 bases are TGTGCCAGCAGCTTAAGGGGAGGGACTGAAGCTTTCTTT. Amino acid sequence: CASSLRGGTEAFF.

This clonotype came up many times. The chain combines TRBV4-1 with TRBJ2-7, with TRBD2 matching over 12 bases. Germline CDR1 is MGHRA and CDR2 is YSYEKL. V lost 1 base to trimming and J lost 0 bases; unmatched junction nucleotides: 4. The CDR3 is 17 residues long. The DNA of the CDR3 is TGCGCCAGCAGCCAAGGGCCGACTAGCGGGAGCTCCTACGAGCAGTACTTC. Protein sequence: CASSQGPTSGSSYEQYF.

This clonotype occurred many times. This chain joins TRBV2 and TRBJ2-2; TRBD2 agrees at 9 bases. The CDR3 extends over 15 amino acids. Germline loops: CDR1 SNHLY, CDR2 FYNNEI. The V segment lost 6 bases and the J segment 4 bases; nucleotides outside the gene matches: 6. This CDR3 is CASRGLAKGTGELFF. CDR3 sequence (DNA): TGTGCCAGCAGGGGACTAGCAAAGGGCACCGGGGAGCTGTTTTTT.

Many counts were recorded for this clonotype. This rearrangement joins TRBV20-1 to TRBJ1-6; 11 bases are shared with TRBD1. Germline-derived CDR1 and CDR2 are DFQATT and SNEGSKA (reference sequence). The ends lost 1 base at V and 8 bases at J; junction bases unmatched: 4. CDR3 size: 15 residues. Written as DNA, the CDR3 is TGCAGTGCTAGAGTCCCGGGACAGGGGGATTCACCCCTCCACTTT. Translation gives CSARVPGQGDSPLHF.

This chain connects TRBV19 to TRBJ1-1; D may be TRBD1 (6 bases). Per germline, CDR1 LNHDA and CDR2 SQIVND (reference sequence). Between the trimmed V and J ends, which lost 3 bases and 1 base, there was a span of 15 bases. There are 16 residues in the CDR3. CDR3 region: CASSITGAGKNTEAFF. The CDR3 bases are TGTGCCAGTAGTATTACGGGGGCCGGAAAGAACACTGAAGCTTTCTTT.

This clonotype appeared many times. This chain uses TRBV10-3 with TRBJ2-7; D gene unclear. CDR1 is ENHRY and CDR2 is SYGVKD in the germline V gene. CDR3 size: 12 residues. Deletions cut 0 bases from V and 3 bases from J, with 3 bases between. The CDR3 nucleotides are TGTGCCATCAGTGAGTCTGTCTACGAGCAGTACTTC. Encoded protein: CAISESVYEQYF.

The chain joins TRBV12-3 or TRBV12-4 to TRBJ1-2, with 8 nucleotides matching TRBD1. CDR3 length: 13 residues. The ends lost 8 bases at V and 4 bases at J; junction bases unmatched: 6. The CDR3 spells CASRTGRSYGYTF. The CDR3 region has the DNA TGTGCCAGCCGGACAGGGAGGTCCTATGGCTACACCTTC.

The gene calls are TRBV2 and TRBJ2-7; 12 positions match TRBD1. Germline loops: CDR1 SNHLY, CDR2 FYNNEI. This CDR3 contains 15 residues. The junction had 10 bases not matched to a gene; V was cut back by 7 bases and J by 6 bases. This CDR3 is CASKGPGTGGFEQYF. The CDR3 nucleotides read TGTGCCAGCAAGGGCCCCGGGACAGGGGGCTTCGAGCAGTACTTC.

V and J are TRBV6-2 or TRBV6-3 and TRBJ1-6; TRBD1 agrees at 7 bases. There are 14 residues in the CDR3. Trimming at V came to 7 bases and at J to 2 bases, leaving 2 bases not matched to a gene. The germline V gene has CDR1 MNHEY and CDR2 SVGEGT. CDR3 amino acids: CASNRGTYNSPLHF. CDR3 nucleotide sequence: TGTGCCAGCAACAGGGGCACCTATAATTCACCCCTCCACTTT.

This chain uses TRBV12-3 or TRBV12-4 with TRBJ1-1; the D is unclear. Trimming stripped 7 bases from V and 0 bases from J, with 12 bases between. CDR3 length: 14 amino acids. CDR3 in amino acids: CASILGGVNTEAFF. CDR3 bases: TGTGCCAGCATTCTGGGCGGCGTGAACACTGAAGCTTTCTTT.

Many counts were recorded for this clonotype. For the CDR3, the DNA is TGTGCCAGCAGCTTGGGGCCATCGCAGCAGCCCCAGCATTTT. It specifies CASSLGPSQQPQHF. The rearrangement links TRBV5-6 to TRBJ1-5, with D unresolved. The CDR3 totals 14 residues. Trimming took off 0 bases at V and 7 bases at J, with 11 bases between the two ends. Per germline, CDR1 SGHDT and CDR2 YYEEEE.

This clonotype came up many times. The genes are TRBV9 and TRBJ1-1; D is ambiguous. The germline V gene encodes CDR1 SGDLS and CDR2 YYNGEE. This CDR3 is built from 13 residues. Trimming shortened V by 0 bases and J by 2 bases, and 5 bases separated the two germline ends. CDR3 residues: CASSVASNTEAFF. The DNA for the CDR3 is TGTGCCAGCAGCGTAGCGTCTAACACTGAAGCTTTCTTT.

This clonotype was found many times. The J gene is TRBJ2-7, the V gene TRBV20-1; 7 bases are shared with TRBD2. The CDR3 is 14 amino acids. V lost 6 bases to trimming and J lost 4 bases; unmatched junction nucleotides: 12. Germline V lookup: CDR1 DFQATT, CDR2 SNEGSKA (reference sequence). CDR3 sequence (DNA): TGCAGTGCCCCTATCGGCGGGAGTCGGTACGAGCAGTACTTC. Its translation: CSAPIGGSRYEQYF.

This clonotype occurred many times. This chain joins TRBV27 and TRBJ1-1; 9 nucleotides match TRBD1. With V trimmed by 5 bases and J by 4 bases, 5 bases remained unmatched. In germline, CDR1 is MNHEY, CDR2 SMNVEV (reference sequence). The CDR3 contains 14 residues. The CDR3 nucleotides read TGTGCCAGCAGTCCAAACAGGGGGCGCACTGAAGCTTTCTTT. Translation gives CASSPNRGRTEAFF.

The chain couples TRBV12-3 or TRBV12-4 to TRBJ1-2; 9 bases are a match to TRBD1. The J segment lost 4 bases and the V segment lost 6 bases, leaving 6 bases of the junction unmatched. The CDR3 contains 14 residues. CDR3: CASSGTGIAYGYTF. CDR3 DNA sequence: TGTGCCAGCAGCGGGACAGGGATTGCCTATGGCTACACCTTC.

This clonotype was detected only a few times. This sequence joins TRBV4-1 and TRBJ2-2, with unresolved D. CDR1 and CDR2 from the germline V gene are MGHRA and YSYEKL. This CDR3 is built from 10 residues. Trimming cost V 4 bases and J 7 bases, with 1 base left between them. The CDR3 nucleotides are TGCGCCAGCAGCCGCGGGGAGCTGTTTTTT. Its protein product is CASSRGELFF.

This clonotype was counted many times. V is TRBV6-2 or TRBV6-3 and J is TRBJ2-7; 9 bases are a match to TRBD2. The CDR3 consists of 15 residues. Germline V lookup: CDR1 MNHEY, CDR2 SVGEGT. V was clipped by 3 bases and J by 6 bases; unmatched bases: 9. The CDR3 sequence: CASSYAGLAESEQYF. DNA of the CDR3: TGTGCCAGCAGTTATGCGGGACTAGCAGAGAGCGAGCAGTACTTC.

Ten or more counts support this clonotype. This rearrangement joins TRBV19 to TRBJ1-5, with D possibly being TRBD1 (6 bases). V lost 9 bases and J lost 4, with 22 bases in between. CDR1 LNHDA and CDR2 SQIVND come from the germline V gene (reference sequence). This CDR3 has 16 residues. CDR3 nucleotides: TGTGCCAGCGACCCTACGTTGGGAGGGGGAAATCAGCCCCAGCATTTT. Translated: CASDPTLGGGNQPQHF.